This T cell receptor beta chain was identified during a study of shared clonotypes between healthy human individuals. Profiled with immunoSEQ multiplex PCR; TCRdb holds only in-frame clones, not every one. The repertoire consists of 2 million to 2.5 million clones, with approximately 93% occurring once and the leading ten covering 0.36%. This receptor was identified in a man in his late teens or twenties in good health. Some clones in this sample may be carry-over from other donors' samples. Sequencing input: naive CD4+ T cells from PBMCs. The subset is: CD45RA+ positively selected.

The DNA for the CDR3 is TGTGCCAGCAGCCTATCCCGGGGCGAGCAGTACTTC. It encodes CASSLSRGEQYF. V and J are TRBV7-8 and TRBJ2-7; D might be TRBD2 (5 bases). V lost 5 bases to trimming and J lost 6 bases, with 11 bases between them. Per the germline V gene, CDR1 is SGHVS and CDR2 is FQNEAQ. This CDR3 comprises 12 residues.